This paragraph covers one TCR beta chain sequence. In TCRdb, the 5' RACE reads were re-called with MiXCR into one record per CDR3 protein. The sample has tens of thousands of distinct CDR3 sequences, roughly 23% seen once. After removal of 5 bases from V and 4 bases from J, the junction contained 16 bases not matched to a gene. This CDR3 is built from 17 residues. Germline CDR1 SQVTM, CDR2 ANQGSEA. This sample is drawn from a study of T-cell memory formation after mild COVID-19. The sample consisted of PBMCs or a T cell subset sorted from them (not recorded which). This TCR derives from a man in his late teens or twenties who had mild COVID-19 (a few samples of this study predate the infection). Cell type and time point are not known. This chain joins TRBV29-1 and TRBJ1-1; 10 bases are shared with TRBD1. The CDR3 DNA reads TGCAGCGTTCCGCCCGCCGGGACAGGGGAATTTGGCACTGAAGCTTTCTTT. It translates to CSVPPAGTGEFGTEAFF.